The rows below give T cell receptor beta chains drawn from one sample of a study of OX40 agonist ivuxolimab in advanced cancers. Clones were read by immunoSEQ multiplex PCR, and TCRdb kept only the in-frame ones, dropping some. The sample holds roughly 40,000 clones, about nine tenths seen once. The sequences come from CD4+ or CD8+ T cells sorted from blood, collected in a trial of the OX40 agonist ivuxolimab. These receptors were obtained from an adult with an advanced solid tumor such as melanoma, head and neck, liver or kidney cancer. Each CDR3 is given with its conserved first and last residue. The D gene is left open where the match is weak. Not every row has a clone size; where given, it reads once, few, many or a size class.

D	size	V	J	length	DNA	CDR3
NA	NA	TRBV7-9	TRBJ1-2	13	TGTGCCAGCAGCGGAGGTAGTACCTATGGCTACACCTTC	CASSGGSTYGYTF
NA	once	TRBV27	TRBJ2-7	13	TGTGCCAGCAGAATGCGGAACTACTACGAGCAGTACTTC	CASRMRNYYEQYF
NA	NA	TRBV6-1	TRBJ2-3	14	TGTGCCAGCAGTCTTCGGGGCAGCACAGATACGCAGTATTTT	CASSLRGSTDTQYF
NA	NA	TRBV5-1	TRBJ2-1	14	TGCGCCAGCGACGAAGGGAACGTCAACAATGAGCAGTTCTTC	CASDEGNVNNEQFF
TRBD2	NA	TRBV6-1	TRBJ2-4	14	TGTGCCAGCAGCGCAAGCGGGGGGAACAACATTCAGTACTTC	CASSASGGNNIQYF
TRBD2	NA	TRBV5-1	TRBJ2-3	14	TGCGCCAGCAGCGGGGGACTAGCCGCAGATACGCAGTATTTT	CASSGGLAADTQYF
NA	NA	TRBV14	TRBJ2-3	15	TGTGCCAGCAGCCAAGCGGAACTAGTTGTGGATACGCAGTATTTT	CASSQAELVVDTQYF
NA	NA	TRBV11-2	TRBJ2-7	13	TGTGCCAGCAGCTTAGGGCCCCGGGATCAGCAGTACTTC	CASSLGPRDQQYF
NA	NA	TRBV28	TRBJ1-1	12	TGTGCCAGCAACCTTAGGGGAACTGAAGCTTTCTTT	CASNLRGTEAFF
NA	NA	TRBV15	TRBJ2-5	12	TGTGCCACAGGACAGCATCAAGAGACCCAGTACTTC	CATGQHQETQYF